The TCR beta chain described here comes from a study of shared clonotypes between healthy human individuals. Only in-frame clones appear in the TCRdb table, and some are missing; sequencing was by immunoSEQ multiplex PCR. This table has about 1 million clones, about 75% appearing once. Germline V gene sequence: CDR1 WNHNN, CDR2 SYGVQD (reference sequence). V lost 5 bases and J lost 9, with 11 bases in between. This CDR3 has 13 amino acids. Study-wide results and caveats: A reduction in generation probabilities was seen for non-shared clonotypes relative to those shared by all four donors.

A few counts support this clone. Its antigen is unknown. The chain links TRBV10-1 to TRBJ1-6; a possible D gene is TRBD1 (6 bases). The sequenced sample was memory CD4+ T cells sorted from blood. Subset specified: CD45RA-negative fraction. This receptor was obtained from a man younger than 35 in good health. CDR3 loop: CASSSGGGSPLHF. CDR3 coding DNA: TGCGCCAGCAGTTCGGGGGGCGGTTCACCCCTCCACTTT.